The 5 T cell receptor beta chains in this list originate from one sample, sequenced in a study. One entry per CDR3 protein, called by TCRdb with MiXCR from the 5' RACE reads. The sample lists tens of thousands of distinct CDR3 sequences; about 28% were seen once. Sequencing used naive CD4+ T cells sorted from blood. Regarding subset: naive CD4+ T cells, CD4+CD45RA+CD25-. The receptors were gathered from a female donor with breast cancer.

About this clonotype itself: A read error may produce the germline difference seen at one junction end. The V and J genes are TRBV20-1 and TRBJ2-3, with TRBD2 identical over 11 bases. Germline V gene data show CDR1 as DFQATT and CDR2 as SNEGSKA (reference sequence). This CDR3 has 11 residues. For the CDR3, the DNA is TGCAGTGCTCGAGAGACTAGCGGGGTCTATTTT. This translates into CSARETSGVYF.

This clonotype has just a few counts. This CDR3 reads CASSGADRGDEQFF. As DNA, the CDR3 is TGTGCCAGCAGCGGAGCCGACAGGGGAGATGAGCAGTTCTTC. V usage is TRBV7-9 and J usage is TRBJ2-1; 8 bases are a match to TRBD1. J lost 8 bases, V lost 5 bases, and 8 bases had no gene match. This CDR3 has 14 amino acids. CDR1 SEHNR and CDR2 FQNEAQ come from the germline V gene (reference sequence).

The V gene is TRBV9, the J gene TRBJ2-3, with 9 bases matching TRBD2. Germline CDR1 and CDR2: SGDLS and YYNGEE. The CDR3 runs 15 residues. V dropped 0 bases and J dropped 12; count of bases not matched to a gene: 11. CDR3 DNA sequence: TGTGCCAGCAGCGTAGAAGTGATGGGACTAGCATCTCAGTATTTT. Its translation: CASSVEVMGLASQYF. Based on the CDR3 plus reference TRBV9 and TRBJ2-3, the full variable domain is DSGVTQTPKHLITATGQRVTLRCSPRSGDLSVYWYQQSLDQGLQFLIQYYNGEERAKGNILERFSAQQFPDLHSELNLSSLELGDSALYFCASSVEVMGLASQYFGPGTRLTVL.

In nucleotides, the CDR3 is TGCGCCAGCAGCGAACTAGCGGGGGCAACTGGGGCCAACGTCCTGACTTTC. Protein product: CASSELAGATGANVLTF. The chain has TRBV5-1 and TRBJ2-6; 11 bases are shared with TRBD2. This CDR3 region has 17 residues. With 4 bases clipped from V and 2 bases from J, the junction kept 5 bases outside the gene matches. Germline values: CDR1 SGHRS, CDR2 YFSETQ.

The rearrangement joins TRBV28 to TRBJ2-7, with D unclear. Germline assignment: CDR1 MDHEN and CDR2 SYDVKM. There are 12 residues in the CDR3. The V and J ends lost 5 bases and 2 bases respectively, with 7 bases between them. CDR3 in amino acids: CASSPTPYEQYF. Here the CDR3 DNA reads TGTGCCAGCAGTCCTACACCCTACGAGCAGTACTTC.